Each of the 2 T cell receptor beta chains below was sequenced from the same sample in a study of T cells expressing NK-cell markers. TCRdb re-called the 5' RACE reads and catalogs CDR3 proteins one per entry, DNA excluded. The listing contains approximately 150,000 distinct CDR3 sequences. The sequencing sample was made of blood T cells: a sorted CD56 or NKG2C T cell subset, CD4+ or CD8+ T cells, or bulk PBMC T cells (not recorded which). Receptors were obtained from a woman between 18 and 70 years old in good health.

CDR3 sequence: CASSSLAGGLTDTQYF. J is TRBJ2-3 and V is TRBV7-8; the D call of TRBD2 rests on TCRdb alone, since no DNA is present to check it. This CDR3 has 16 amino acids. Germline V gives CDR1 SGHVS, CDR2 FQNEAQ.

This chain uses TRBV10-3 with TRBJ1-2. Germline values: CDR1 ENHRY, CDR2 SYGVKD. CDR3 length: 12 amino acids. The CDR3 loop is CAISGRAYGYTF.